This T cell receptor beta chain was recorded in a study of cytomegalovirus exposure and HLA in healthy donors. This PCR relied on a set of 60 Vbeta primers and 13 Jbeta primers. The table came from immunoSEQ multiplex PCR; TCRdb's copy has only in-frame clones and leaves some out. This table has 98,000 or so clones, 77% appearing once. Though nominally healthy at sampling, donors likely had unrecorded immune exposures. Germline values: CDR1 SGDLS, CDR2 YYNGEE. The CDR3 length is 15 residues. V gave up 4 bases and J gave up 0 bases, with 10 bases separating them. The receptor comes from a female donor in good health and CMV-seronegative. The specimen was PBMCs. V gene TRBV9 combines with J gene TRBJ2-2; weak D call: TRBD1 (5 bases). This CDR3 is CASSSQGANTGELFF. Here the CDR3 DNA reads TGTGCCAGCAGCTCTCAGGGCGCGAACACCGGGGAGCTGTTTTTT. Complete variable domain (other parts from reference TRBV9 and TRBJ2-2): DSGVTQTPKHLITATGQRVTLRCSPRSGDLSVYWYQQSLDQGLQFLIQYYNGEERAKGNILERFSAQQFPDLHSELNLSSLELGDSALYFCASSSQGANTGELFFGEGSRLTVL.